Each of the 27 T cell receptor beta chains below was sequenced from the same sample in a study of T cells after yellow fever vaccination. MiXCR, run by TCRdb on the 5' RACE reads, gives a single entry per CDR3 protein. The table shows 110,000 or so distinct CDR3 sequences, with approximately 7.1% occurring only once. Specimen: CD4+ T cells sorted from PBMCs, collected roughly 47 days after the first yellow fever vaccination. All receptors come from a man aged 18 to 30 who received the YFV17D yellow fever vaccine.

As concerns this clonotype: A much larger clone differs from this one at a single base, so this may be a read error. This chain links TRBV12-3 or TRBV12-4 with TRBJ1-1; maybe TRBD1 (6 bases). V was trimmed by 7 bases and J by 7 bases, leaving 19 bases between them. The CDR3 has 14 residues. Written as DNA, the CDR3 is TGTGCCAGCACCCTAGAGACAGGCTTCGTTGAAGCTTTCTTT. Its translation: CASTLETGFVEAFF.

This clonotype was detected a few times. The genes are TRBV5-1 and TRBJ2-7; tentatively, D is TRBD2 (6 bases). The CDR3 extends over 14 amino acids. V lost 2 bases and J lost 6, with 15 bases in between. Germline values: CDR1 SGHRS, CDR2 YFSETQ. CDR3: CASSLGGADREQYV. CDR3 bases: TGCGCCAGCAGCTTAGGAGGGGCTGATCGCGAGCAGTACGTC.

The chain joins TRBV5-1 to TRBJ1-6; 9 positions agree with TRBD1. This CDR3 has 14 residues. V gave up 2 bases and J gave up 6 bases; unmatched junction bases: 0. Per germline, CDR1 SGHRS and CDR2 YFSETQ. The CDR3 nucleotides read TGCGCCAGCAGCTTACAGGGGGCTAATTCACCCCTCCACTTT. Translating it yields CASSLQGANSPLHF.

At least ten counts were recorded for this clonotype. The chain's CDR3 is CSACPNLNTEAFF. The DNA for the CDR3 is TGCAGTGCTTGCCCAAACCTAAACACTGAAGCTTTCTTT. The chain has TRBV20-1 and TRBJ1-1; D is uncertain. Germline CDR1 and CDR2: DFQATT and SNEGSKA (reference sequence). The CDR3 has 13 residues. The germline V and J ends were trimmed by 5 bases and 2 bases, with 12 bases remaining between them.

Ten or more counts support this clonotype. V and J are TRBV20-1 and TRBJ2-5, with 8 bases matching TRBD2. CDR3 length: 14 residues. The junction had 6 bases not matched to a gene; V was cut back by 4 bases and J by 2 bases. Per the germline V gene, CDR1 is DFQATT and CDR2 is SNEGSKA (reference sequence). The CDR3 bases are TGCAGTGCTAAGTGGCTAGCGGGTCAAGAGACCCAGTACTTC. It translates to CSAKWLAGQETQYF.

This clonotype appeared many times. This chain joins TRBV7-9 and TRBJ2-3; D remains ambiguous. Germline-derived CDR1 and CDR2 are SEHNR and FQNEAQ (reference sequence). Between the trimmed V and J ends, which lost 2 bases and 2 bases, there was a span of 14 bases. The CDR3 consists of 16 residues. DNA for the CDR3: TGTGCCAGCAGCTTACTGACACTCGTTTACACAGATACGCAGTATTTT. Translation gives CASSLLTLVYTDTQYF.

This clonotype was found many times. CDR3 sequence: CASSSPNQDQYF. The CDR3 DNA is TGTGCCAGCAGTTCTCCCAACCAGGATCAGTACTTC. V is TRBV2 and J is TRBJ2-4, with D uncertain. The ends were cut back, 5 bases at V and 12 bases at J, with 14 bases in the middle. This CDR3 comprises 12 residues. Germline-derived CDR1 and CDR2 are SNHLY and FYNNEI.

This clonotype was counted at least ten times. The chain links TRBV5-1 to TRBJ2-1; D assignment may be TRBD1 or TRBD2 (6 bases each). In germline, CDR1 is SGHRS, CDR2 YFSETQ. The CDR3 loop spans 13 amino acids. Trimming took 4 bases from V and 5 from J, leaving 10 bases between them. The CDR3 DNA reads as TGCGCCAGCAGCGCGGGACAAAACAATGAGCAGTTCTTC. This codes for CASSAGQNNEQFF. Variable domain in full (rest from reference TRBV5-1 and TRBJ2-1): KAGVTQTPRYLIKTRGQQVTLSCSPISGHRSVSWYQQTPGQGLQFLFEYFSETQRNKGNFPGRFSGRQFSNSRSEMNVSTLELGDSALYLCASSAGQNNEQFFGPGTRLTVL.

This clonotype was counted ten times or more. The chain has TRBV12-3 or TRBV12-4 and TRBJ2-2; 7 bases are a match to TRBD1. CDR3 length: 16 residues. After removal of 3 bases from V and 5 bases from J, the junction contained 9 bases not matched to a gene. CDR3 sequence: CASSLYPGGYTGELFF. CDR3 sequence (DNA): TGTGCCAGCAGTTTGTATCCAGGGGGTTATACCGGGGAGCTGTTTTTT.

This clonotype was seen many times. The chain recombines TRBV9 with TRBJ2-5, with TRBD1 as a possible D gene (5 bases). This CDR3 spans 15 amino acids. Germline V gene sequence: CDR1 SGDLS, CDR2 YYNGEE. V gave up 4 bases and J gave up 1 base, with 14 bases separating them. Here the CDR3 DNA reads TGTGCCAGCAGCCAAGGGCAGGGCCGCCAAGAGACCCAGTACTTC. Protein: CASSQGQGRQETQYF.

This clonotype was recorded many times. CDR3: CASSRSATGTYEQYF. The CDR3 nucleotides read TGCGCCAGCAGCCGTTCAGCGACAGGGACTTACGAGCAGTACTTC. V usage is TRBV5-1 and J usage is TRBJ2-7; D perhaps matches TRBD1 (7 bases). Germline V lookup: CDR1 SGHRS, CDR2 YFSETQ. The CDR3 runs to 15 residues. V gave up 4 bases and J gave up 4 bases, with 18 bases separating them.

This clonotype occurred a few times. The chain links TRBV7-2 to TRBJ2-5; no clear D. The CDR3 is made up of 14 amino acids. Trimming took 2 bases from V and 2 from J, leaving 9 bases between them. CDR1 and CDR2 from the germline V gene are SGHTA and FQGNSA. CDR3: CASSLSTAQETQYF. For the CDR3, the DNA is TGTGCCAGCAGCTTAAGTACAGCTCAAGAGACCCAGTACTTC.

This clonotype was counted only a few times. The V and J genes are TRBV28 and TRBJ2-7; perhaps TRBD1 as D (5 bases). CDR1 is MDHEN, CDR2 SYDVKM, per germline. V was trimmed by 7 bases and J by 2 bases, leaving 12 bases between them. The CDR3 sequence is 13 residues long. The CDR3 DNA is TGTGCCAGCAACTCCAGGGAACCCTACGAGCAGTACGTC. Residues: CASNSREPYEQYV.

This clonotype has at least ten counts. The rearrangement uses TRBV4-3 and TRBJ1-2; 8 bases agree with TRBD1. V lost 0 bases, J lost 4 bases, and 7 bases stayed unmatched. The CDR3 totals 16 residues. Germline V gene data show CDR1 as LGHNA and CDR2 as YSLEER. The CDR3 DNA is TGCGCCAGCAGCCAAGAACCCTCAGGGGGCCCCTATGGCTACACCTTC. Residues: CASSQEPSGGPYGYTF.

This clonotype was counted ten times or more. The chain is built from TRBV25-1 and TRBJ2-7, with 8 nucleotides matching TRBD2. CDR3 length: 14 amino acids. CDR1 is MGHDK and CDR2 is SYGVNS in the germline V gene. J was trimmed by 1 base and V by 4 bases; bases with no gene match: 3. The CDR3 DNA follows: TGTGCCAGCAGTGCTAGCGGGCTTTCCTACGAGCAGTACTTC. Translation: CASSASGLSYEQYF.

This clonotype was detected many times. V gene TRBV4-3 combines with J gene TRBJ2-1; 9 bases are shared with TRBD1. Germline V gene lookup returns CDR1 LGHNA and CDR2 YSLEER. Unmatched junction bases numbered 6, after V lost 5 bases and J lost 4 bases. This CDR3 is built from 15 residues. Here the CDR3 DNA reads TGCGCCAGCAGCGTTACAGGGGGCGGTTACAATGAGCAGTTCTTC. Its protein is CASSVTGGGYNEQFF.

This clonotype was recorded many times. The chain recombines TRBV7-3 with TRBJ2-1; the match to TRBD1 covers 10 bases. The CDR3 runs to 15 residues. CDR1 SGHTA and CDR2 FQGTGA come from the germline V gene. Trimming at V came to 4 bases and at J to 4 bases, leaving 4 bases not matched to a gene. CDR3 residues: CASSYGQGGYNEQFF. CDR3 in DNA: TGTGCCAGCAGCTACGGACAGGGGGGGTACAATGAGCAGTTCTTC.

This clonotype was recorded a few times. The chain recombines TRBV5-4 with TRBJ1-2; 10 bases fit TRBD1. V gave up 2 bases and J gave up 0 bases; unmatched junction bases: 1. The CDR3 loop spans 15 amino acids. The germline gives CDR1 SGHNT, CDR2 YYREEE (reference sequence). The CDR3 is CASSLGQGANYGYTF. The CDR3 region has the DNA TGTGCCAGCAGCTTAGGACAGGGGGCTAACTATGGCTACACCTTC.

To note about this clonotype: The CDR3 does not close with the conserved phenylalanine or tryptophan, likely indicating a read error. It is unclear where the CDR3 begins or ends on the DNA, so no DNA is shown, and the CDR3 is as TCRdb lists it. The CDR3 loop is CASSLTMTPGQV. The chain couples TRBV6-6 to TRBJ1-2; TRBD1 reflects the table's D call only, with no check against the DNA. The germline gives CDR1 MNHNY, CDR2 SVGAGI (reference sequence). The CDR3 has 12 amino acids, counting both end residues.

This clonotype was seen repeatedly, ten times or more. This chain joins TRBV20-1 and TRBJ2-3; D remains unclear. The CDR3 is 14 amino acids. V was trimmed by 6 bases and J by 7 bases, leaving 20 bases between them. Germline-derived CDR1 and CDR2 are DFQATT and SNEGSKA (reference sequence). Here the CDR3 DNA reads TGCAGTGCACTGACACAGTTTCTTGTGAATACGCAGTATTTT. Residues: CSALTQFLVNTQYF.

This clonotype has a count of ten or more. The V call is TRBV4-1, the J call TRBJ1-1, with a tentative D call TRBD1 (6 bases). The germline gives CDR1 MGHRA, CDR2 YSYEKL. The CDR3 totals 14 residues. Between the trimmed V and J ends, which lost 4 bases and 4 bases, there was a span of 13 bases. CDR3 in DNA: TGCGCCAGCAGCCCCTCCTTCAGGGGCACTGAAGCTTTCTTT. It codes for CASSPSFRGTEAFF.

The chain employs TRBV7-2 and TRBJ1-2, with 10 bases identical to TRBD1. There are 16 residues in the CDR3. Germline trimming cut 5 bases from V and 7 bases from J; bases unmatched to any gene: 13. The V gene's germline CDR1 is SGHTA and CDR2 FQGNSA. CDR3 coding DNA: TGTGCCAGCAGCCAGTTTTTCTGGACAGGGGGTTCTGGCTACACCTTC. Its protein is CASSQFFWTGGSGYTF. Full variable domain (missing parts from reference TRBV7-2 and TRBJ1-2): GAGVSQSPSNKVTEKGKDVELRCDPISGHTALYWYRQSLGQGLEFLIYFQGNSAPDKSGLPSDRFSAERTGGSVSTLTIQRTQQEDSAVYLCASSQFFWTGGSGYTFGSGTRLTVV.

This clonotype was counted ten times or more. V usage is TRBV20-1 and J usage is TRBJ2-3; 9 nucleotides agree with TRBD2. V was clipped by 5 bases and J by 7 bases; unmatched bases: 13. CDR3 size: 15 residues. In germline, CDR1 is DFQATT, CDR2 SNEGSKA (reference sequence). The CDR3 loop reads CSAAVGGGASYTQYF. The CDR3 DNA reads TGCAGTGCTGCTGTTGGCGGGGGGGCCTCATATACGCAGTATTTT.

This clonotype was recorded many times. This chain links TRBV10-3 with TRBJ2-1; 10 bases map to TRBD2. CDR1 and CDR2 from the germline V gene are ENHRY and SYGVKD. The CDR3 covers 16 residues. After removal of 3 bases from V and 9 bases from J, the junction contained 11 bases not matched to a gene. The CDR3 nucleotides read TGTGCCATCAGTGAAAGGACTAGCGGACTGGGGTTTGAGCAGTTCTTC. This translates into CAISERTSGLGFEQFF.

In this sample, this clonotype is medium-sized. The rearrangement joins TRBV7-6 to TRBJ2-1, with D perhaps matching TRBD2 (6 bases). Between the trimmed V and J ends, which lost 5 bases and 7 bases, there was a span of 12 bases. Germline CDR1 SGHVS, CDR2 FNYEAQ. CDR3 length: 13 residues. As DNA, the CDR3 is TGTGCCAGCAGCGCCGGGACTCAAAATGAGCAGTTCTTC. This translates into CASSAGTQNEQFF. The full variable domain, rest sourced from reference TRBV7-6 and TRBJ2-1, is GAGVSQSPRYKVTKRGQDVALRCDPISGHVSLYWYRQALGQGPEFLTYFNYEAQQDKSGLPNDRFSAERPEGSISTLTIQRTEQRDSAMYRCASSAGTQNEQFFGPGTRLTVL.

This clonotype was counted many times. The rearrangement joins TRBV12-3 or TRBV12-4 to TRBJ1-1, with D maybe TRBD1 (6 bases). V was pared by 8 bases and J by 5 bases, with 15 bases between. CDR3 size: 13 residues. The CDR3: CASDQQGETEAFF. CDR3 bases: TGTGCCAGCGATCAACAGGGAGAAACTGAAGCTTTCTTT.

As for this clonotype: This could be a read error, since a much larger clone is one nucleotide away. The V and J genes are TRBV28 and TRBJ2-5; D is uncertain. Germline CDR1 is MDHEN and CDR2 is SYDVKM. This CDR3 is built from 13 residues. Trimming took off 3 bases at V and 9 bases at J, with 14 bases between the two ends. This CDR3 reads CASSLAGRGAQYF. The CDR3 bases are TGTGCCAGCAGTTTGGCCGGACGTGGGGCCCAGTACTTC. The whole variable domain, filled in from reference TRBV28 and TRBJ2-5, reads DVKVTQSSRYLVKRTGEKVFLECVQDMDHENMFWYRQDPGLGLRLIYFSYDVKMKEKGDIPEGYSVSREKKERFSLILESASTNQTSMYLCASSLAGRGAQYFGPGTRLLVL.